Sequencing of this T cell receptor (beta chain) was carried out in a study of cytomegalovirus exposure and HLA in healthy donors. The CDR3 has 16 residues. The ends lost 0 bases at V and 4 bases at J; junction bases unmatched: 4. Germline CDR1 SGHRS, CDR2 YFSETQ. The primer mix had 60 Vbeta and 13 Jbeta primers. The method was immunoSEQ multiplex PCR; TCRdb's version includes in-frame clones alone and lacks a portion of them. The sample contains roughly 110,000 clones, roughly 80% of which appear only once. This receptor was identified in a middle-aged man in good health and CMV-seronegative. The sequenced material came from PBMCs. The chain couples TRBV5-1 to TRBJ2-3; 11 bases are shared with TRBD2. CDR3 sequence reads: CASSLVSGGASDTQYF. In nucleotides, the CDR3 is TGCGCCAGCAGCTTGGTTAGCGGGGGGGCTTCAGATACGCAGTATTTT.